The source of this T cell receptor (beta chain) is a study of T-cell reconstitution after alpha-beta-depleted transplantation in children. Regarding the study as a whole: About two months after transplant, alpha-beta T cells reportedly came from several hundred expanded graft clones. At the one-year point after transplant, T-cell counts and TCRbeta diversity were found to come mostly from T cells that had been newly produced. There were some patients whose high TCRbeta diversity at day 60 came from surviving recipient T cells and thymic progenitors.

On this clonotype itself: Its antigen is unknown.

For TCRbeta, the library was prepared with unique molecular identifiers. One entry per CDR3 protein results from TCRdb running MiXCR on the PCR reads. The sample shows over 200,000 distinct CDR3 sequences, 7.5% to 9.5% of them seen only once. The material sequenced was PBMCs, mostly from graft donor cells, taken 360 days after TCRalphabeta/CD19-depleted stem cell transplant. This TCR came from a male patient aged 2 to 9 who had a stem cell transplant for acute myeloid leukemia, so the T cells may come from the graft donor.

The CDR3 DNA sequence: TGCAGCCTTGTAAACTTCCGGGACAGGGACACTGAAGCTTTCTTT. Translated, it gives CSLVNFRDRDTEAFF. The chain joins TRBV29-1 to TRBJ1-1; 9 bases line up with TRBD1. V gave up 8 bases and J gave up 3 bases; unmatched junction bases: 13. Looked up from germline, CDR1 is SQVTM and CDR2 is ANQGSEA. This CDR3 is 15 amino acids long.